This T cell receptor (beta chain) was identified in a study of blood T cells in healthy people across ages. All donors came from Russia, were Caucasian and healthy, and spanned ages about 6 to 100. The study, taken as a whole, reports: Diversity estimates from one million T cells were considered underestimates. A roughly linear fall in TCR beta diversity per million T cells was seen with increasing age.

On this clonotype: Its matching antigen is unknown.

PCR was performed a second time for 7 to 11 cycles using a sample-barcoded 5' primer and a J-beta primer mix. TCRdb used MiXCR to reprocess the 5' RACE reads, holding one entry per CDR3 protein. The sample has some 640,000 distinct CDR3 sequences; approximately 30% are singletons. The receptor was derived from an elderly woman in good health. The material sequenced was blood.

CDR3 in amino acids: CASSSSVANSPLHF. The CDR3 DNA is TGTGCCAGCAGTTCATCTGTAGCGAATTCACCCCTCCACTTT. The chain carries TRBV7-9 and TRBJ1-6; D is unclear. The CDR3 consists of 14 residues. V gave up 6 bases and J gave up 7 bases, with 13 bases separating them. CDR1 is SEHNR and CDR2 is FQNEAQ in the germline V gene (reference sequence).